This T cell receptor (beta chain) was profiled in a study of cytomegalovirus exposure and HLA in healthy donors. Study outcomes and limitations: Fewer N-insertions (relative to the roughly 670-donor mean) were reportedly seen in an Asian-associated ancestry cluster in a later analysis. The availability of immune exposure information extended only to CMV serostatus. Researchers reported in a later analysis that a missense DCLRE1C variant was tied to TCR beta V- and J-gene trimming.

A note on this clone: The antigen remains undetermined.

PCR primers comprised 60 Vbeta and 13 Jbeta primers. How the authors handled the data: An analysis performed later counted roughly 80 million unique TCR beta chains (around 11 million of them shared). Generated by immunoSEQ multiplex PCR, the TCRdb table keeps only in-frame clones and is missing some. V and J calls and clone size are those listed in that table; D and trimming were worked out from the DNA. The sample includes 150,000 to 200,000 clones, 70% of them seen just once. Sequenced input: PBMCs. The receptor was isolated from a man between 18 and 35 years old in good health and CMV-seropositive.

CDR3 residues: CASSDLDLDTQYF. In DNA, the CDR3 is TGTGCCAGCAGTGATTTAGATCTGGATACGCAGTATTTT. This rearrangement joins TRBV2 to TRBJ2-3; D gene uncertain. Germline V CDR1 and CDR2: SNHLY, FYNNEI. V was pared by 3 bases and J by 6 bases, with 10 bases between. The CDR3 loop spans 13 amino acids.